A selection of T cell receptor beta chains follows, all from one sample in a study of control samples from healthy donors and cancer patients. The method was immunoSEQ multiplex PCR; TCRdb's version includes in-frame clones alone and lacks a portion of them. The sample contains approximately 41,000 clones, approximately 94% of which appear only once. Sequences were obtained from blood. The receptor source for this set is a man aged 60 to 75 in good health. Each CDR3 is given with its conserved first and last residue. The D gene is left open where the match is weak. Clone sizes are given selectively: once, few, many, or a class where the clone is expanded.

cdr3_nt	cdr3_aa	clone_size	cdr3_length	d_call	j_call	v_call
TGTGCCAGCAGTTACTCCGGGGACAGGATTGGTATCGAGCAGTACTTC	CASSYSGDRIGIEQYF	-	16	TRBD1	TRBJ2-7	TRBV6-6
TGTGCCAGCAGCGAGGCAGGAATAGAGACCCAGTACTTC	CASSEAGIETQYF	-	13	-	TRBJ2-5	TRBV7-9
TGTGCCAGCAGCCGAATCGTGGGGACCTCTGGAAACACCATATATTTT	CASSRIVGTSGNTIYF	-	16	-	TRBJ1-3	TRBV3-1/TRBV3-2
TGTGCCACCCAACTAGGGGGGGGCACCGGGGAGCTGTTTTTT	CATQLGGGTGELFF	-	14	-	TRBJ2-2	TRBV19
TGTGCCAGCACCGAAACGTCCCCGAACACTGAAGCTTTCTTT	CASTETSPNTEAFF	-	14	-	TRBJ1-1	TRBV2
TGTGCCAGCAGCCTAGAAGGGACACTAGAGCAGTTCTTC	CASSLEGTLEQFF	-	13	-	TRBJ2-1	TRBV9
TGTGCCAGCCATCAGGGGTATAGTGAAGCTTTCTTT	CASHQGYSEAFF	-	12	-	TRBJ1-1	TRBV2
TGCGCCAGCAGCGTGTTGGGGACCGGGGAGCTGTTTTTT	CASSVLGTGELFF	-	13	-	TRBJ2-2	TRBV5-1
TGTGCCAGCTCACCAGATTTAACGAACACTGAAGCTTTCTTT	CASSPDLTNTEAFF	-	14	-	TRBJ1-1	TRBV18
TGTGCCAGCAGCAGACTAGCTACAGATACGCAGTATTTT	CASSRLATDTQYF	-	13	TRBD2	TRBJ2-3	TRBV5-4
TGTGCCACCAGTGATTGGTCCGCTGGCAATCAGCCCCAGCATTTT	CATSDWSAGNQPQHF	once	15	-	TRBJ1-5	TRBV24-1
TGCGCCAGCAGTACCAGCTCTGGAAACACCATATATTTT	CASSTSSGNTIYF	-	13	-	TRBJ1-3	TRBV10-1
TGTGCCACAGGGGGCTCCGGGACTTCCTTCACAGATACGCAGTATTTT	CATGGSGTSFTDTQYF	-	16	TRBD1	TRBJ2-3	TRBV10-3
TGTGCCAGCAGCCTAGCGGGCCACACAGATACGCAGTATTTT	CASSLAGHTDTQYF	-	14	TRBD2	TRBJ2-3	TRBV6-5
TGTGCCAGCAGCTCAAAGGGAGATACGCAGTATTTT	CASSSKGDTQYF	-	12	-	TRBJ2-3	TRBV3-1/TRBV3-2
TGCAGTGCAAATTGGAACAATGAGCAGTTCTTC	CSANWNNEQFF	once	11	-	TRBJ2-1	TRBV20-1
TGTGCTAGCAGCGAGGGACCGCAATCCTACGAGCAGTACTTC	CASSEGPQSYEQYF	few	14	-	TRBJ2-7	TRBV7-7
TGCGCCAGCAGCTTCCCGGGACTAGCGGGTTCCGTCTCCTACAATGAGCAGTTCTTC	CASSFPGLAGSVSYNEQFF	-	19	TRBD2	TRBJ2-1	TRBV5-1
TGTGCCTGGAGTGGAGCTAGCTACCAAGAGACCCAGTACTTC	CAWSGASYQETQYF	-	14	-	TRBJ2-5	TRBV30
TGTGCCAGCAGCTCCGGAGGGTCACCCCTCCACTTT	CASSSGGSPLHF	-	12	-	TRBJ1-6	TRBV11-3
TGTGCCAGCAGCACGACAGAGAACACTGAAGCTTTCTTT	CASSTTENTEAFF	-	13	-	TRBJ1-1	TRBV6-6
TGCGCCAGCAGCTTGGCGTTTCGCAGAAAACTCACTGAAGCTTTCTTT	CASSLAFRRKLTEAFF	-	16	-	TRBJ1-1	TRBV5-1
TGTGCCAGCAGTTTCTCACCCTGGGGCGAGCAGTACTTC	CASSFSPWGEQYF	-	13	-	TRBJ2-7	TRBV6-6
TGTGCCAGCAGTTACGACTTTCCCCGGGACAGGGTCACAGATACGCAGTATTTT	CASSYDFPRDRVTDTQYF	-	18	TRBD1	TRBJ2-3	TRBV6-2/TRBV6-3
TGTGCCAGCAGTTCCAGGGGACGGACCCAAAATGGCTACACCTTC	CASSSRGRTQNGYTF	-	15	-	TRBJ1-2	TRBV28
TGCAGCGTTGGGGGCGGTAATGAAGGACTGTTTTTT	CSVGGGNEGLFF	-	12	-	TRBJ1-4	TRBV29-1
TGTGCCAGCAGTTTGGGGGGTTTATGGAGCAATCAGCCCCAGCATTTT	CASSLGGLWSNQPQHF	once	16	-	TRBJ1-5	TRBV28
TGTGCCAGCAGCGTAGCGACAGGCCTGAACACCGGGGAGCTGTTTTTT	CASSVATGLNTGELFF	-	16	-	TRBJ2-2	TRBV9
TGTGCCAGCAGCAAGGGTTTTCGGGACACTGAAGCTTTCTTT	CASSKGFRDTEAFF	-	14	-	TRBJ1-1	TRBV9
TGTGCCAGCTCACCACTTTCAGAGCAAAAAGAGACCCAGTACTTC	CASSPLSEQKETQYF	-	15	-	TRBJ2-5	TRBV18
TGCGCCAGCAGCTCTTCCGTCCGCTCGACAGGGACCACTGAAGCTTTCTTT	CASSSSVRSTGTTEAFF	-	17	TRBD1	TRBJ1-1	TRBV4-1
TGTGCCAGCCATCGGACAGCCTGGAGGACTGAAGCTTTCTTT	CASHRTAWRTEAFF	-	14	-	TRBJ1-1	TRBV27
TGCGCCAGCAGCCAACGGGCCATTAGCAATCAGCCCCAGCATTTT	CASSQRAISNQPQHF	-	15	-	TRBJ1-5	TRBV4-1
TGTGCCAGCAGCTTAGGTGGGACAGGGGAAGTTGGCAATCAGCCCCAGCATTTT	CASSLGGTGEVGNQPQHF	-	18	TRBD1	TRBJ1-5	TRBV7-6
TGTGCCAGCAGCTCCCGCCCGGAGCGGGAGAACCAGTACTTC	CASSSRPERENQYF	once	14	TRBD2	TRBJ2-5	TRBV9
TGCAGCGCCGCGAGTGATTTCCAAGAGACCCAGTACTTC	CSAASDFQETQYF	-	13	-	TRBJ2-5	TRBV29-1
TGTGCCAGCAGAGAGGGCCGAGGGAACACTGAAGCTTTCTTT	CASREGRGNTEAFF	-	14	-	TRBJ1-1	TRBV2
TGTGCCAGCAGTTACTCGGAGGCCACGCCCCAGCATTTT	CASSYSEATPQHF	-	13	-	TRBJ1-5	TRBV6-5
TGTGCCAGCAGTTTGGGGACAGATAATCAGCCCCAGCATTTT	CASSLGTDNQPQHF	-	14	TRBD1	TRBJ1-5	TRBV27
TGTGCCAGCAGCTACGGAGTTTATGGCTACACCTTC	CASSYGVYGYTF	-	12	-	TRBJ1-2	TRBV7-9
TGTGCCAGCAGTTCTTACCTCAGCGGGAGAGGGGCCAAAAACATTCAGTACTTC	CASSSYLSGRGAKNIQYF	-	18	TRBD2	TRBJ2-4	TRBV28
TGTGCCAGCAGCTCGCTAGGGTTAGTCCGGGAGCTGTTTTTT	CASSSLGLVRELFF	-	14	-	TRBJ2-2	TRBV5-6
TGTGCCAGCAGACCCGGGACGGTGAACACCGGGGAGCTGTTTTTT	CASRPGTVNTGELFF	-	15	-	TRBJ2-2	TRBV5-4
TGTGCCAGCAGCTCCCCACCGCGATGGGGCTACACCTTC	CASSSPPRWGYTF	-	13	-	TRBJ1-2	TRBV12-3/TRBV12-4
TGTGCCAGCAGTTTAATGAATCGGGGGTCAGGGGACGGCTACACCTTC	CASSLMNRGSGDGYTF	once	16	-	TRBJ1-2	TRBV28
TGTGCCACCAGTGACCCGGGCCCGGAAGAGACCCAGTACTTC	CATSDPGPEETQYF	-	14	-	TRBJ2-5	TRBV24-1
TGTGCCAGCAGTCGCGGGAATTCACCCCTCCACTTT	CASSRGNSPLHF	once	12	-	TRBJ1-6	TRBV28
TGTGCCAGCAGCGTAGGGATCGGGCTTCGACTCAAGGGCTACACCTTC	CASSVGIGLRLKGYTF	-	16	-	TRBJ1-2	TRBV9
TGTGCCAGTAGTATAGAAAGGACCTATGGCTACACCTTC	CASSIERTYGYTF	-	13	-	TRBJ1-2	TRBV19